The rows below give T cell receptor beta chains drawn from one sample of a study of patients and donors after allogeneic stem cell transplantation. TCRdb redid the calling of the RT-PCR reads with MiXCR, one entry per CDR3 protein. The repertoire holds about 960,000 distinct CDR3 sequences, with about a sixth as singletons. What was sequenced was blood, either unsorted or a sorted T cell fraction (not recorded which). All receptors derive from a human donor who was either an allogeneic HSCT recipient or a stem cell or donor lymphocyte infusion donor (not recorded which). It is not recorded whose cells these are; they may come from a transplant donor. The CDR3 runs from the conserved cysteine through the conserved F or W. The D gene is left open where the match is weak. A clone size is listed for some rows: how often the clone was seen (once, few, many), or a class if it is expanded.

J: TRBJ2-4
V: TRBV2
D: NA
size: NA
CDR3: CASSEALLSKNIQYF
DNA: TGTGCCAGCAGTGAAGCGCTGCTTAGCAAAAACATTCAGTACTTC

J: TRBJ2-1
V: TRBV6-2/TRBV6-3
D: NA
size: few
CDR3: CASSSLRLAPYNEQFF
DNA: TGTGCCAGCAGTTCATTAAGGCTAGCGCCGTACAATGAGCAGTTCTTC

J: TRBJ1-2
V: TRBV6-1
D: NA
size: NA
CDR3: CASSEVVTGGYTF
DNA: TGTGCCAGCAGTGAAGTGGTGACGGGTGGCTACACCTTC

J: TRBJ2-3
V: TRBV7-3
D: TRBD2
size: NA
CDR3: CASSPYGGAGGDTQYF
DNA: TGTGCCAGCAGCCCCTACGGGGGGGCCGGTGGGGATACGCAGTATTTT

J: TRBJ1-6
V: TRBV7-9
D: NA
size: NA
CDR3: CASSPESPGPSPLHF
DNA: TGTGCCAGCAGCCCAGAGTCCCCCGGTCCCTCACCCCTCCACTTT

J: TRBJ1-5
V: TRBV4-1
D: NA
size: NA
CDR3: CASSQVVGNQPQHF
DNA: TGCGCCAGCAGCCAAGTGGTAGGGAATCAGCCCCAGCATTTT

J: TRBJ2-3
V: TRBV11-2
D: NA
size: NA
CDR3: CASSLERAATDTQYF
DNA: TGTGCCAGCAGCTTAGAAAGGGCCGCCACAGATACGCAGTATTTT

J: TRBJ2-3
V: TRBV3-1
D: TRBD2
size: NA
CDR3: CASSQASGTPDTQYF
DNA: TGTGCCAGCAGCCAGGCTAGCGGGACCCCAGATACGCAGTATTTT

J: TRBJ1-1
V: TRBV6-5
D: NA
size: many
CDR3: CASNNGYEAFF
DNA: TGTGCCAGCAACAACGGATATGAAGCTTTCTTT

J: TRBJ2-7
V: TRBV6-2/TRBV6-3
D: NA
size: few
CDR3: CASTRGGEQYF
DNA: TGTGCCAGCACCAGGGGCGGCGAGCAGTACTTC

J: TRBJ2-3
V: TRBV9
D: NA
size: NA
CDR3: CASSVLSWPDTQYF
DNA: TGTGCCAGCAGCGTATTATCGTGGCCAGATACGCAGTATTTT

J: TRBJ2-1
V: TRBV12-3/TRBV12-4
D: NA
size: NA
CDR3: CASSLGQGLWGEQFF
DNA: TGTGCCAGCAGTTTAGGGCAGGGGCTCTGGGGGGAGCAGTTCTTC